This is a list of T cell receptor beta chains from one sample in a study of T-cell reconstitution after alpha-beta-depleted transplantation in children. TCRdb processed the PCR reads anew with MiXCR; each CDR3 protein has one entry. The sample holds 550,000 to 800,000 distinct CDR3 sequences, roughly 13% seen once. The sequencing used PBMCs, collected before TCRalphabeta/CD19-depleted stem cell transplant. The origin of the receptors is a girl aged 2 to 9 with congenital amegakaryocytic thrombocytopenia, due to receive a stem cell transplant. Each CDR3 is given with its conserved first and last residue. The order of the fields is J gene, CDR3 length, V gene, D gene, clone size, CDR3 DNA, CDR3 protein. The D gene is left open where the match is weak. Size is stated for part of the rows, as once, few or many counts, or as a class when the clone is expanded.

TRBJ1-2,17,TRBV5-1,NA,few,TGCGCCAGCAGCCTGTGGGCAGGGGCCACCCAAAACTATGGCTACACCTTC,CASSLWAGATQNYGYTF
TRBJ2-1,14,TRBV30,NA,few,TGTGCCTGGGATGCGTATCCCTCCTACAATGAGCAGTTCTTC,CAWDAYPSYNEQFF
TRBJ2-7,14,TRBV20-1,NA,many,TGCAGTGCTTCCGACCCGGGTGTTGCCTACGAGCAGTACTTC,CSASDPGVAYEQYF
TRBJ2-5,14,TRBV5-6,NA,few,TGTGCCAGCAGCTTGTGGGGGAAGGAAGAGACCCAGTACTTC,CASSLWGKEETQYF
TRBJ2-2,18,TRBV5-1,TRBD1,few,TGCGCCAGCAGCTTGGAACAGGGGACCGACAAGAACACCGGGGAGCTGTTTTTT,CASSLEQGTDKNTGELFF
TRBJ2-5,14,TRBV20-1,NA,many,TGCAGTGCCGGGTTTGGGCCCGGCCAAGAGACCCAGTACTTC,CSAGFGPGQETQYF
TRBJ2-1,20,TRBV11-1,TRBD2,many,TGTGCCAGCAGCTTAGCGAGGGGCACACAGGGACTAGCGGTCTACAATGAGCAGTTCTTC,CASSLARGTQGLAVYNEQFF
TRBJ2-3,15,TRBV7-2,TRBD2,many,TGTGCCAGCAGCTCGACTAGCGGAACGGCGGATACGCAGTATTTT,CASSSTSGTADTQYF
TRBJ2-3,11,TRBV30,NA,NA,TGTGCCTGGACACACACAGATACGCAGTATTTT,CAWTHTDTQYF
TRBJ1-2,14,TRBV5-5,NA,NA,TGTGCCAGCAGCTTGAGAGGGCAGACGTATGGCTACACCTTC,CASSLRGQTYGYTF
TRBJ2-2,11,TRBV29-1,NA,many,TGCAGCGTTGTCGTTACCGGGGAGCTGTTTTTT,CSVVVTGELFF
TRBJ2-1,14,TRBV20-1,TRBD2,many,TGCAGTGCTAAGGCGGGAGGCCCGGACAATGAGCAGTTCTTC,CSAKAGGPDNEQFF
TRBJ2-1,15,TRBV18,NA,few,TGTGCCAGCTCACCGATAGCGGAGTACTACAATGAGCAGTTCTTC,CASSPIAEYYNEQFF
TRBJ2-6,18,TRBV4-1,NA,NA,TGCGCCAGCAGCCACTCCGGGACATATTCGTCTGGGGCCAACGTCCTGACTTTC,CASSHSGTYSSGANVLTF
TRBJ2-2,18,TRBV20-1,NA,many,TGCAGTGCTAGAGATAAGGGAGTGGTAGCTAGGAACACCGGGGAGCTGTTTTTT,CSARDKGVVARNTGELFF
TRBJ2-5,20,TRBV19,TRBD1,NA,TGTGCCAGTAGTCGATCGGGACGCCGGACGTTAACAGGGGCCCAAGAGACCCAGTACTTC,CASSRSGRRTLTGAQETQYF
TRBJ2-3,16,TRBV27,NA,few,TGTGCCAGCAGTTCCCTTTTCCCACGGGGCACAGATACGCAGTATTTT,CASSSLFPRGTDTQYF
TRBJ1-2,20,TRBV5-1,NA,few,TGCGCCAGCAGCAGGCAGGGTTGGACTCACAGCCTGAAGAACTATAAAGGCTACACCTTC,CASSRQGWTHSLKNYKGYTF
TRBJ2-2,14,TRBV11-2,TRBD2,few,TGTGCCAGCAAAAGAGCGGGAGTTCCCGGGGAGCTGTTTTTT,CASKRAGVPGELFF
TRBJ2-1,17,TRBV20-1,TRBD2,NA,TGCAGTGCTAGAGTGCGGACTAGCGGGAGGGGGACCAATGAGCAGTTCTTC,CSARVRTSGRGTNEQFF
TRBJ2-5,12,TRBV20-1,NA,many,TGCAGTGCTAGGGTCGATTGGGAGACCCAGTACTTC,CSARVDWETQYF
TRBJ2-7,14,TRBV7-9,TRBD1,NA,TGTGCCAGCAGACCGGGACAGACTTCCTACGAGCAGTACTTC,CASRPGQTSYEQYF
TRBJ2-1,13,TRBV6-1,NA,once,TGTGCCAGCTCGAGCCCGAAGACCCATGAGCAGTTCTTC,CASSSPKTHEQFF
TRBJ2-3,14,TRBV29-1,TRBD2,many,TGCAGCGTGCCCTCCCTAGCGGCCACAGATACGCAGTATTTT,CSVPSLAATDTQYF
TRBJ2-1,15,TRBV5-1,TRBD2,few,TGCGCCAGCAAACCAGGGCTAGCGGAGTACAATGAGCAGTTCTTC,CASKPGLAEYNEQFF
TRBJ2-1,14,TRBV7-9,NA,NA,TGTGCCAGCAGCCCCGTGGTTGTCTCTGATGAGCAGTTCTTC,CASSPVVVSDEQFF
TRBJ1-1,15,TRBV5-1,TRBD1,many,TGCGCCAGCAGCCCCAGGACAGGGGCGAACACTGAAGCTTTCTTT,CASSPRTGANTEAFF
TRBJ1-5,14,TRBV5-1,TRBD1,few,TGCGCCAGCAGGCATTGGACAGGGGATCAGCCCCAGCATTTT,CASRHWTGDQPQHF
TRBJ1-1,11,TRBV7-9,NA,many,TGTGCCAGCAGCTCAGCCACTGAAGCTTTCTTT,CASSSATEAFF
TRBJ2-1,15,TRBV20-1,TRBD2,many,TGCAGTGCTGATCTAGGGGCGGGAGAATCCCATGAGCAGTTCTTC,CSADLGAGESHEQFF
TRBJ2-5,13,TRBV29-1,NA,many,TGCAGCGTGGACCCGGACGTGAAAGGGACCCAGTACTTC,CSVDPDVKGTQYF
TRBJ2-1,15,TRBV7-2,NA,NA,TGTGCCAGCAGCTTCCTCTGGTGGGCTCATCAGGTGCAGTTCTTC,CASSFLWWAHQVQFF
TRBJ1-2,13,TRBV29-1,NA,many,TGCAGCGTCCGAGGACCACAGGGAGGAGGCTACACCTTC,CSVRGPQGGGYTF
TRBJ2-2,12,TRBV12-3/TRBV12-4,NA,few,TGTGCCAGCAGTTTATCCAACGGGGAGCTGTTTTTT,CASSLSNGELFF
TRBJ2-1,23,TRBV5-1,NA,NA,TGCGCCAGCAGCTTGACGGGATACGAAAGAAAAAGACCCCTGACGTGGGGTGGGAATGAGCAGTTCTTC,CASSLTGYERKRPLTWGGNEQFF
TRBJ2-3,14,TRBV29-1,TRBD1,many,TGCAGCGCAATTGGGGGACAGGGGACTATCCCACAGTATTTT,CSAIGGQGTIPQYF